The 7 T cell receptor beta chains reported below all come from one sample, sequenced in a study of blood T cell repertoires in COVID-19 (dated by TCRdb to the early 2020s). The protocol used for the library was the immunoSEQ multiplex PCR assay. TCRdb obtained this table from immuneACCESS and retained in-frame rearrangements with V and J assigned. These tables miss some clones; where compared with another copy, unresolved V genes account for less than half of the shortfall, and the remainder is unexplained. Recorded for this sample are 70,000 or so clones; 88% of them occurred a single time. Clones ranked in the top ten supply 1.4% of the sample. Sequencing used peripheral blood. The receptors were sampled from a human donor in a cohort sampled during active COVID-19.

The genes are TRBV5-4 and TRBJ2-7, with D maybe TRBD2 (6 bases). There are 15 residues in the CDR3. The V end was cut by 0 bases, the J end by 0 bases, with 10 bases between. Germline V CDR1 and CDR2: SGHNT, YYREEE (reference sequence). The CDR3 sequence is CASSLGGGSSYEQYF. Here the CDR3 DNA reads TGTGCCAGCAGCTTGGGTGGGGGGAGCTCCTACGAGCAGTACTTC.

The V call is TRBV24-1, the J call TRBJ2-1, with D unresolved. Germline values: CDR1 KGHDR, CDR2 SFDVKD. Trimming took off 5 bases at V and 8 bases at J, with 6 bases between the two ends. The CDR3 length is 11 residues. CDR3 amino acids: CATSALDEQFF. The CDR3 nucleotides are TGTGCCACCAGTGCCCTCGATGAGCAGTTCTTC.

The V gene is TRBV7-2, the J gene TRBJ2-1, with D hard to call. The germline CDR1 and CDR2 sequences are SGHTA and FQGNSA. This CDR3 is built from 15 residues. Trimming shortened V by 5 bases and J by 1 base, and 12 bases separated the two germline ends. The CDR3 DNA reads TGTGCCAGCAGCCCTGACTTGAGTTCCTACAATGAGCAGTTCTTC. This sequence encodes CASSPDLSSYNEQFF.

The chain joins TRBV15 to TRBJ1-3, with D unresolved. The germline V gene has CDR1 LNHNV and CDR2 YYDKDF (reference sequence). Trimming pared 0 bases from V and 9 bases from J, leaving 18 bases between. The CDR3 runs 16 residues. In nucleotides, the CDR3 is TGTGCCACCAGCAGAGAAGGAGGTTCACCTGGAGGCACCATATATTTT. Protein: CATSREGGSPGGTIYF.

The J gene is TRBJ2-1, the V gene TRBV3-1 (or the pseudogene TRBV3-2), with TRBD2 matching over 13 bases. Trimming took 6 bases from V and 4 from J; bases not matched to a gene: 3. The CDR3 sequence is 15 residues long. Germline lookup yields CDR1 LGHDT and CDR2 YNNKEL (reference sequence). The CDR3 loop is CASRSTSGGYNEQFF. CDR3 DNA sequence: TGTGCCAGCAGGTCGACTAGCGGGGGGTACAATGAGCAGTTCTTC.

As to this clone: One end of the junction fails to match germline, which may point to a read error. CDR3: CASSDSLAGSYEQYF. As DNA, the CDR3 is TGTGCCAGCAGTGACTCCCTAGCGGGCTCCTACGAGCAGTACTTC. V and J are TRBV6-5 and TRBJ2-7, with TRBD2 identical over 8 bases. This CDR3 comprises 15 residues. CDR1 and CDR2 from the germline V gene are MNHEY and SVGAGI.

This chain joins TRBV5-1 and TRBJ2-1, with 10 positions matching TRBD2. V shed 4 bases and J 4 bases; nucleotides not matched to a gene: 5. CDR1 is SGHRS, CDR2 YFSETQ, per germline. The CDR3 extends over 15 amino acids. CDR3 DNA: TGCGCCAGCAGCATAGCGGGAGGATCATACAATGAGCAGTTCTTC. The encoded protein is CASSIAGGSYNEQFF.